Listed below are T cell receptor beta chains from one sample, sequenced in a study of blood T cell repertoires in COVID-19. Sequencing was performed with immunoSEQ multiplex PCR; in TCRdb, only in-frame clones are kept and a portion is missing. The table lists approximately 200,000 clones, roughly 94% of them singletons. The sample taken for sequencing was peripheral blood. The receptors were gathered from a man aged 25-45 years with COVID-19, enrolled during active disease. Both conserved end residues are part of each CDR3. A D gene is named only where the DNA matches it firmly. For some rows the clone size is stated as once, few or many, or as a class when expanded; others skip it.

J gene | clone size | V gene | D gene | CDR3 protein | CDR3 DNA
TRBJ1-6 | NA | TRBV6-5 | NA | CASSYSNRNSPLHF | TGTGCCAGCAGTTACTCGAACAGAAATTCACCCCTCCACTTT
TRBJ2-2 | NA | TRBV11-2 | NA | CASSFPLGQGSAGELFF | TGTGCCAGCAGCTTCCCCTTGGGGCAGGGGTCCGCCGGGGAGCTGTTTTTT
TRBJ1-1 | NA | TRBV7-9 | NA | CASSLRDAANTEAFF | TGTGCCAGCAGCCTGCGGGACGCTGCGAACACTGAAGCTTTCTTT
TRBJ2-7 | NA | TRBV18 | TRBD1 | CASSALQGFYEQYF | TGTGCCAGCTCCGCCCTACAGGGGTTCTACGAGCAGTACTTC
TRBJ1-4 | NA | TRBV11-2 | NA | CASKGGGNEKLFF | TGTGCCAGCAAAGGCGGGGGTAATGAAAAACTGTTTTTT
TRBJ2-1 | NA | TRBV7-2 | TRBD2 | CASSLRALASGPQNEQFF | TGTGCCAGCAGCTTAAGGGCCCTGGCTAGCGGGCCACAGAATGAGCAGTTCTTC
TRBJ2-7 | NA | TRBV5-1 | NA | CASSLGFGATYEQYF | TGCGCCAGCAGCTTGGGGTTCGGTGCGACCTACGAGCAGTACTTC
TRBJ1-2 | NA | TRBV5-1 | NA | CASSFREGISSGYTF | TGCGCCAGCAGCTTCCGGGAGGGTATCTCTAGCGGCTACACCTTC
TRBJ1-2 | NA | TRBV4-1 | NA | CASSQGRGQLYGYTF | TGCGCCAGCAGCCAAGGACGGGGTCAGCTCTATGGCTACACCTTC
TRBJ2-2 | NA | TRBV9 | NA | CASSVPAAGELFF | TGTGCCAGCAGCGTTCCCGCGGCCGGGGAGCTGTTTTTT
TRBJ1-2 | once | TRBV19 | NA | CASSPGGSIDYGYTF | TGTGCCAGTAGTCCGGGGGGGTCTATAGATTATGGCTACACCTTC
TRBJ1-5 | NA | TRBV2 | TRBD1 | CASSRQGRGDQPQHF | TGTGCCAGCAGTAGACAGGGCAGGGGGGACCAGCCCCAGCATTTT
TRBJ2-1 | once | TRBV3-1/TRBV3-2 | NA | CASRGGDSYNEQFF | TGTGCCAGCCGAGGGGGGGATTCCTACAATGAGCAGTTCTTC
TRBJ2-7 | NA | TRBV18 | NA | CASSPGTASYEQYF | TGTGCCAGCTCACCAGGGACTGCCTCCTACGAGCAGTACTTC
TRBJ2-7 | few | TRBV9 | NA | CASSAQGSHYEQYF | TGTGCCAGCAGCGCGCAGGGCAGCCACTACGAGCAGTACTTC